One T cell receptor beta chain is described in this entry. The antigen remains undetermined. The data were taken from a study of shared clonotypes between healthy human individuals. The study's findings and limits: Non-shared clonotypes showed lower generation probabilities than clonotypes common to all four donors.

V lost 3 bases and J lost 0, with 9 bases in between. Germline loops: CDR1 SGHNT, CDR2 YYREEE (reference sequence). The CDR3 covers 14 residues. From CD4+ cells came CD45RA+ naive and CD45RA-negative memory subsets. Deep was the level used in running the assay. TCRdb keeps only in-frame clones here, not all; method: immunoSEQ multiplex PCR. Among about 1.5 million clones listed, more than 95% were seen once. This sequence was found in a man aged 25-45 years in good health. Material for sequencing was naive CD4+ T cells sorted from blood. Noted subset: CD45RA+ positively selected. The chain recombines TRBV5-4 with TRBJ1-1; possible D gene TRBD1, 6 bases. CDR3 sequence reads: CASSSRQVNTEAFF. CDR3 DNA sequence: TGTGCCAGCAGCTCGCGACAGGTGAACACTGAAGCTTTCTTT.